This is a list of T cell receptor beta chains from one sample in a study of beta chain features in type 1 diabetes. Assay: immunoSEQ multiplex PCR; the TCRdb copy retains only in-frame clones and omits some. The data hold 500,000 to 650,000 clones, with over 10% observed a single time. The specimen sequenced was naive CD4+ T cells from blood. These receptor sequences come from a man under 40 with type 1 diabetes. Both conserved end residues are part of each CDR3. The order of the fields is V gene, CDR3 protein.

V gene: TRBV7-2; CDR3 protein: CASSALWGNHEQFF
V gene: TRBV5-4; CDR3 protein: CASSVVSGVETQYF
V gene: TRBV7-2; CDR3 protein: CASSLAWETGRYEQYF
V gene: TRBV10-3; CDR3 protein: CASSYEGLPIDNEQFF
V gene: TRBV29-1; CDR3 protein: CSVQQAPVYEQYF
V gene: TRBV10-3; CDR3 protein: CAISEGVSRDEQYF
V gene: TRBV28; CDR3 protein: CASSPWTGSSYNSPLHF
V gene: TRBV9; CDR3 protein: CASSVGTGDFEQYF
V gene: TRBV28; CDR3 protein: CASSLVVQPQHF
V gene: TRBV7-2; CDR3 protein: CASSQQGDQPQHF
V gene: TRBV18; CDR3 protein: CASSPGSVDGGYTF
V gene: TRBV5-6; CDR3 protein: CASRKPGTGQETQYF
V gene: TRBV5-1; CDR3 protein: CASSGGRQETQYF
V gene: TRBV2; CDR3 protein: CASMRQGSNTEAFF
V gene: TRBV6-5; CDR3 protein: CASRENSNQPQHF
V gene: TRBV2; CDR3 protein: CASSEVGTDTQYF
V gene: TRBV18; CDR3 protein: CASSPGTGTYEQYF
V gene: TRBV10-3; CDR3 protein: CAISLSTDTQYF
V gene: TRBV23-1; CDR3 protein: CASQILCLSRDSDTGELFF
V gene: TRBV6-1; CDR3 protein: CASSDLAGVVTDTQYF
V gene: TRBV29-1; CDR3 protein: CSAGTGYSGNTIYF
V gene: TRBV11-2; CDR3 protein: CASSLVGTGLGYTF
V gene: TRBV2; CDR3 protein: CASRQGANGYTF
V gene: TRBV7-2; CDR3 protein: CASMEGETQYF
V gene: TRBV9; CDR3 protein: CASSVAPSRETQYF
V gene: TRBV19; CDR3 protein: CASNAIGTSGINNEQFF
V gene: TRBV7-2; CDR3 protein: CASSLVGFSNQPQHF
V gene: TRBV10-3; CDR3 protein: CAISDKGGGYEQYF
V gene: TRBV7-2; CDR3 protein: CASSLPPGLAGPEQFF
V gene: TRBV6-6; CDR3 protein: CASSLDRGINYGYTF
V gene: TRBV19; CDR3 protein: CASSRGMNTEAFF
V gene: TRBV2; CDR3 protein: CASSGGTFNVYEQYF
V gene: TRBV13; CDR3 protein: CASSPRGAREKLFF
V gene: TRBV7-2; CDR3 protein: CASSLSGGTSTHYEQYF
V gene: TRBV5-4; CDR3 protein: CASSAGQGAYGYTF
V gene: TRBV2; CDR3 protein: CASSEARTDTGELFF
V gene: TRBV4-3; CDR3 protein: CASSQDQRYTDTQYF
V gene: TRBV4-3; CDR3 protein: CASSHLTSGGYEQYF
V gene: TRBV9; CDR3 protein: CASSVTGVSGNTIYF
V gene: TRBV6-1; CDR3 protein: CASSLRRGHGDEQYF
V gene: TRBV6-1; CDR3 protein: CASSGTVGPSNQPQHF
V gene: TRBV21-1; CDR3 protein: CASSKGQSFTDTQYF
V gene: TRBV5-8; CDR3 protein: CASSLVHSGNTIYF